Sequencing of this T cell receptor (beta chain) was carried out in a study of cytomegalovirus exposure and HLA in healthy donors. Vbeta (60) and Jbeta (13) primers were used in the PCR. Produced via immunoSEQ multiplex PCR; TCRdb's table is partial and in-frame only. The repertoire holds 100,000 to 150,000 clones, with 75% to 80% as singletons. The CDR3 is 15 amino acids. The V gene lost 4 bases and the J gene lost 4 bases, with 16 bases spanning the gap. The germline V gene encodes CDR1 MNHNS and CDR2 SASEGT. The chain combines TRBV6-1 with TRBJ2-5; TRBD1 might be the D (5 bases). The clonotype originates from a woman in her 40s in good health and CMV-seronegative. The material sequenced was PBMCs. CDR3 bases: TGTGCCAGCAGTGCCGGAGCAGGGAAAGTAGAGACCCAGTACTTC. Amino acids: CASSAGAGKVETQYF.